The present entry profiles one T cell receptor beta chain with its context. The antigen is unknown. Researchers ran the PCR with 60 Vbeta and 13 Jbeta primers. Generated by immunoSEQ multiplex PCR, the TCRdb table keeps only in-frame clones and is missing some. The sample has about 120,000 clones, about 8% seen once. This sample is part of a study of cytomegalovirus exposure and HLA in healthy donors. The overall study: A prior analysis found 117 million unique TCR beta sequences from about 179 million T cells. Early released data comprised about 90 million unique TCRs from HLA-typed donors. Study-wide findings and caveats: Later, an analysis found that common viral pathogens appeared to be linked with several of the most significant clusters. The study found most TCR sequences rare, yet found some public TCRs in many donors.

The CDR3 is 13 amino acids. Germline V lookup: CDR1 MNHEY, CDR2 SVGAGI. V was shortened by 5 bases and J by 0 bases, with 5 bases between the two germline ends. The rearrangement uses TRBV6-5 and TRBJ1-3; D call uncertain. This TCR was recovered from a woman between 40 and 55 years old in good health and CMV-seropositive. The sample was PBMCs. The CDR3 coding sequence is TGTGCCAGCAGTAGACTCTCTGGAAACACCATATATTTT. Encoded protein: CASSRLSGNTIYF.